One and the same sample provided the 20 T cell receptor beta chains below, sequenced in a study of blood T cell repertoires in COVID-19. Only in-frame clones appear in the TCRdb table, and some are missing; sequencing was by immunoSEQ multiplex PCR. The sample has some 58,000 clones, roughly 87% seen once; the top ten hold 7% to 9.5%. Input material: peripheral blood. The receptors stem from a man aged 45 to 65 with active COVID-19.

The rearrangement joins TRBV27 to TRBJ1-5; TRBD1 matches at 7 bases. The CDR3 runs to 13 residues. V lost 5 bases, J lost 13 bases, and 11 bases stayed unmatched. Germline V gene data show CDR1 as MNHEY and CDR2 as SMNVEV (reference sequence). CDR3 in DNA: TGTGCCAGCAGTCTAACGGCACAGGGGCCTCAGCATTTT. Its protein product is CASSLTAQGPQHF.

By sample fraction, this clone is medium-sized. This chain connects TRBV5-8 to TRBJ1-1, with 7 nucleotides matching TRBD1. CDR3 length: 15 residues. The junction had 8 bases not matched to a gene; V was cut back by 1 base and J by 5 bases. Germline CDR1 and CDR2: SGHTS and YDEGEE. The CDR3 region is CASSLLGGAGTEAFF. In DNA, the CDR3 is TGTGCCAGCAGCTTGCTAGGGGGCGCGGGAACTGAAGCTTTCTTT.

This CDR3 reads CASSLEDFYSGNTIYF. The CDR3 nucleotides read TGTGCCAGCAGCCTGGAGGATTTTTACTCTGGAAACACCATATATTTT. This sequence joins TRBV28 and TRBJ1-3; no reliable D call. The CDR3 loop spans 16 amino acids. Trimming cost V 6 bases and J 0 bases, with 15 bases left between them. CDR1 is MDHEN, CDR2 SYDVKM, per germline.

The chain uses TRBV5-6 and TRBJ2-7; D not certain. V lost 3 bases and J lost 3, with 4 bases in between. In germline, CDR1 is SGHDT, CDR2 YYEEEE. This CDR3 is built from 11 residues. The CDR3 loop is CASSSSYEQYF. DNA for the CDR3: TGTGCCAGCAGCTCGAGCTACGAGCAGTACTTC.

This sequence joins TRBV11-1 and TRBJ1-2, with 10 bases fitting TRBD1. The CDR3 is made up of 16 amino acids. Per germline, CDR1 SGHAT and CDR2 FQDESV (reference sequence). The J segment lost 2 bases and the V segment lost 2 bases, leaving 5 bases of the junction unmatched. The CDR3 is CASSLRGQGVNYGYTF. Here the CDR3 DNA reads TGTGCCAGCAGCTTACGTGGACAGGGGGTCAACTATGGCTACACCTTC.

There are a few counts of this clone. The chain couples TRBV6-2 or TRBV6-3 to TRBJ1-2; D might be TRBD1 (6 bases). The CDR3 is made up of 13 amino acids. Germline-derived CDR1 and CDR2 are MNHEY and SVGEGT. V lost 2 bases, J lost 7 bases, and 11 bases lay in between. CDR3 nucleotide sequence: TGTGCCAGCAGTTACCCCGACAGGACTGGCTACACCTTC. Residues: CASSYPDRTGYTF.

The rearrangement uses TRBV28 and TRBJ1-2; D is unclear. There are 11 residues in the CDR3. The V end lost 7 bases, the J end lost 4 bases, and 7 bases lay between the germline ends. Germline-derived CDR1 and CDR2 are MDHEN and SYDVKM. As DNA, the CDR3 is TGTGCCAGCAACTCGGGCTATGGCTACACCTTC. Its translation: CASNSGYGYTF.

The V gene is TRBV7-2, the J gene TRBJ2-7, with TRBD2 as a possible D gene (5 bases). The V end was cut by 0 bases, the J end by 6 bases, with 12 bases between. The CDR3 totals 14 residues. From germline, CDR1 is SGHTA and CDR2 FQGNSA. The DNA for the CDR3 is TGTGCCAGCAGCTTAGCAGGAGGAAGCGGCGAGCAGTACTTC. This translates into CASSLAGGSGEQYF.

V and J are TRBV7-2 and TRBJ2-1; 15 bases align to TRBD2. V lost 5 bases to trimming and J lost 3 bases; unmatched junction nucleotides: 5. CDR1 is SGHTA and CDR2 is FQGNSA in the germline V gene. CDR3 length: 17 amino acids. The CDR3 DNA reads as TGTGCCAGCAGCCCTGGGACTAGCGGGAGGTTCTACAATGAGCAGTTCTTC. Translating it yields CASSPGTSGRFYNEQFF.

This chain uses TRBV6-1 with TRBJ2-3, with D tentatively TRBD1 (6 bases). This CDR3 contains 17 residues. The V end was cut by 1 base, the J end by 1 base, with 15 bases between. CDR1 and CDR2 from the germline V gene are MNHNS and SASEGT. The CDR3 coding sequence is TGTGCCAGCAGTGAAGTGGAAGGGGGTATCGGCACAGATACGCAGTATTTT. Protein: CASSEVEGGIGTDTQYF.

For the CDR3, the DNA is TGTGCCAGCAGGGGGGGACAGGGAAACACCGGGGAGCTGTTTTTT. Translated, it gives CASRGGQGNTGELFF. The chain has TRBV6-5 and TRBJ2-2; 9 bases fit TRBD1. The ends lost 6 bases at V and 2 bases at J; junction bases unmatched: 4. CDR1 is MNHEY, CDR2 SVGAGI, per germline. The CDR3 is 15 amino acids.

This chain uses TRBV9 with TRBJ2-1; TRBD2 matches at 14 bases. The CDR3 covers 18 residues. The trim removed 4 bases at V and 5 bases at J, leaving 11 bases unmatched. Per the germline V gene, CDR1 is SGDLS and CDR2 is YYNGEE. This CDR3 reads CASSKTGLAGVGNNEQFF. CDR3 sequence (DNA): TGTGCCAGCAGCAAGACGGGACTAGCGGGAGTCGGGAACAATGAGCAGTTCTTC.

The chain joins TRBV12-3 or TRBV12-4 to TRBJ2-5; perhaps TRBD1 as D (5 bases). This CDR3 comprises 13 residues. V was pared by 2 bases and J by 5 bases, with 9 bases between. The CDR3 protein is CASSLFKGETQYF. The CDR3, as DNA: TGTGCCAGCAGTTTATTCAAGGGGGAGACCCAGTACTTC.

V gene TRBV5-1 combines with J gene TRBJ1-2; 7 bases fit TRBD1. The CDR3 extends over 15 amino acids. CDR1 and CDR2 from the germline V gene are SGHRS and YFSETQ. The J segment lost 2 bases and the V segment lost 4 bases, leaving 8 bases of the junction unmatched. CDR3 sequence (DNA): TGCGCCAGCAGCCCGGAGGGGGCTACGAACTATGGCTACACCTTC. Amino acids: CASSPEGATNYGYTF.

The gene calls are TRBV28 and TRBJ2-6, with D tentatively TRBD2 (5 bases). V lost 6 bases, J lost 0 bases, and 9 bases lay in between. Germline V gene lookup returns CDR1 MDHEN and CDR2 SYDVKM. The CDR3 runs 15 residues. CDR3 bases: TGTGCCAGCAGGTACAGCGGCTCTGGGGCCAACGTCCTGACTTTC. This gives the protein CASRYSGSGANVLTF.

The chain carries TRBV5-8 and TRBJ2-5; no clear D gene. V lost 1 base, J lost 2 bases, and 9 bases lay in between. Germline V CDR1 and CDR2: SGHTS, YDEGEE. The CDR3 runs to 14 residues. The CDR3 protein is CASSLQSSQETQYF. The CDR3 nucleotides are TGTGCCAGCAGCTTGCAGTCTTCGCAAGAGACCCAGTACTTC.

The genes are TRBV7-2 and TRBJ2-2, with TRBD2 matching 9 bases. This CDR3 spans 18 amino acids. Germline V gene data show CDR1 as SGHTA and CDR2 as FQGNSA. V shed 5 bases, J shed 4 bases, and the junction held 14 bases outside the gene matches. CDR3 DNA: TGTGCCAGCAGCGGCCGATTTGGAGGCGGGAGGGCCACCGGGGAGCTGTTTTTT. Translating it yields CASSGRFGGGRATGELFF.

The chain joins TRBV4-3 to TRBJ2-2; TRBD2 is a possible D gene (6 bases). This CDR3 spans 15 amino acids. CDR1 and CDR2 from the germline V gene are LGHNA and YSLEER. The V end lost 6 bases, the J end lost 6 bases, and 17 bases lay between the germline ends. As DNA, the CDR3 is TGCGCCAGCAGTTTAATCCACGGGGGAGCCGGGGAGCTGTTTTTT. Residues: CASSLIHGGAGELFF.

The chain carries TRBV7-2 and TRBJ2-1; D gene unclear. V gave up 6 bases and J gave up 3 bases, with 12 bases separating them. The CDR3 is made up of 14 amino acids. Germline CDR1 SGHTA, CDR2 FQGNSA. In nucleotides, the CDR3 is TGTGCCAGCAGGATTAGTAAGAGCTACAATGAGCAGTTCTTC. The encoded protein is CASRISKSYNEQFF.

This rearrangement joins TRBV21-1 to TRBJ2-4; the table's D gene call, TRBD2, was not cross checked with the DNA. TRBV21-1 is annotated as a pseudogene. The CDR3 sequence is 21 residues long. The CDR3 bases are TGTGCCAGCAGCAAAGGGTTCCTAGCGGGATACTACGGATCGGCCAAAAACATTCAGTACTTC. It translates to CASSKGFLAGYYGSAKNIQYF.